The rows below give T cell receptor beta chains drawn from one sample of a study of blood T cell repertoires in COVID-19. Using immunoSEQ multiplex PCR, the repertoire was profiled, and TCRdb retains in-frame clones only, with some absent. The profile covers 15,000 to 20,000 clones, with roughly 85% appearing a single time and roughly 7.1% taken by the ten largest. The sequencing input was peripheral blood. These receptors all come from a human donor with active COVID-19. The donor label of this sample is uncertain. Each CDR3 is given with its conserved first and last residue. A D gene is named only where the DNA matches it firmly. The listing skips clone size in some rows; elsewhere it reads once, few, many or a size class.

>TRBD1|TRBJ1-2|TRBV5-1|-
TGCGCCAGCAGCGGGGGACAGGGGGACTACACCTTC
CASSGGQGDYTF
>-|TRBJ2-2|TRBV6-6|-
TGTGCCAGCGGCGGCGGGGCGAACACCGGGGAGCTGTTTTTT
CASGGGANTGELFF
>-|TRBJ2-7|TRBV5-1|-
TGCGCCAGCAGCTTGATGACCGGGAGACGTTACGAGCAGTACTTC
CASSLMTGRRYEQYF
>TRBD1|TRBJ2-7|TRBV7-6|-
TGTGCCAGCAGCACTCGACAGGGTCTCAACGAGCAGTACTTC
CASSTRQGLNEQYF
>-|TRBJ2-1|TRBV4-1|-
TGCGCCAGCAGCCAAGTAGAGGCTCGGGAGCAGTTCTTC
CASSQVEAREQFF
>TRBD2|TRBJ2-2|TRBV5-6|-
TGTGCCAGCAGCCTTACCGGGACTAGTCTAGGGGGGGAGCTGTTTTTT
CASSLTGTSLGGELFF
>-|TRBJ2-3|TRBV6-5|-
TGTGCCAGCACTCGTCGGACAAATACAGATACGCAGTATTTT
CASTRRTNTDTQYF
>TRBD2|TRBJ2-2|TRBV6-2/TRBV6-3|-
TGTGCCAGCAGTTACTTAGCGGGAGGGACCGGGGAGCTGTTTTTT
CASSYLAGGTGELFF
>TRBD1|TRBJ1-1|TRBV6-5|-
TGTGCCAGCAGGAGACAGGGTGAAGCTTTCTTT
CASRRQGEAFF
>-|TRBJ1-1|TRBV11-2|-
TGTGCCAGCAGCTTAACAGGGAGGGACACTGAAGCTTTCTTT
CASSLTGRDTEAFF
>TRBD1|TRBJ2-7|TRBV30|-
TGTGCCTGGAGAACGGGACAGGGCCCCTACGAGCAGTACTTC
CAWRTGQGPYEQYF
>TRBD2|TRBJ2-1|TRBV7-9|once
TGTGCCAGCAGCTTTCGGGACGGGGGGACGTGGAATGAGCAGTTCTTC
CASSFRDGGTWNEQFF
>-|TRBJ2-3|TRBV7-9|-
TGTGCCAGCGGCAACACAGATACGCAGTATTTT
CASGNTDTQYF
>-|TRBJ2-7|TRBV6-5|-
TGTGCCAGCAGTTCCGGAACAGGCGGTTGGTACGAGCAGTACTTC
CASSSGTGGWYEQYF
>TRBD2|TRBJ2-3|TRBV6-5|once
TGTGCCAGCAGTCTAGCGGGAGCGTGGGATACGCAGTATTTT
CASSLAGAWDTQYF
>TRBD1|TRBJ1-5|TRBV2|-
TGTGCCAGCAGTGCTACAGGGGGCAGTCAGCCCCAGCATTTT
CASSATGGSQPQHF
>-|TRBJ1-3|TRBV19|-
TGTGCCAGTAGTATTCCCCAAGACAGGCCGGCAGGAAACACCATATATTTT
CASSIPQDRPAGNTIYF
>-|TRBJ1-4|TRBV5-5|few
TGTGCCAGCAGCTTGGTGGGTAGGCTCGGGGAACTGTTTTTT
CASSLVGRLGELFF
>-|TRBJ2-2|TRBV19|-
TGTGCCAGTAGTTCATACACCACCGGGGAGCTGTTTTTT
CASSSYTTGELFF
>-|TRBJ2-3|TRBV6-5|-
TGTGCCAGCAGTTACTCGTCGGGTCAGCCCGTAGATACGCAGTATTTT
CASSYSSGQPVDTQYF
>-|TRBJ2-2|TRBV19|-
TGTGCCAGTAGCGAGGAGGCAGCCAACACCGGGGAGCTGTTTTTT
CASSEEAANTGELFF
>-|TRBJ2-3|TRBV6-2/TRBV6-3|-
TGTGCCAGCAGTTACCCCAGGGCGTACTCCACAGATACGCAGTATTTT
CASSYPRAYSTDTQYF
>-|TRBJ1-2|TRBV13|-
TGTGCCAGCAGCTTAGGGGGGGCGTTTAACTATGGCTACACCTTC
CASSLGGAFNYGYTF
>-|TRBJ1-1|TRBV30|-
TGTGCCTGGGCCCGGGGGGTTACAAACACTGAAGCTTTCTTT
CAWARGVTNTEAFF
>-|TRBJ2-5|TRBV7-3|-
TGTGCCAGCAGCTTAATGGGGAGGCCCGAAGAGACCCAGTACTTC
CASSLMGRPEETQYF
>TRBD1|TRBJ2-3|TRBV10-3|-
TGTGCCATCAGTGGAAGGGACAGCTACACAGATACGCAGTATTTT
CAISGRDSYTDTQYF
>-|TRBJ1-1|TRBV15|-
TGTGCCACCAGCAGAGGAGGGGGGGCAGCTGAAGCTTTCTTT
CATSRGGGAAEAFF
>-|TRBJ2-1|TRBV7-3|-
TGTGCCAGCAGCTTAGGTTCTCCCCAGGGCAATGAGCAGTTCTTC
CASSLGSPQGNEQFF
>TRBD1|TRBJ1-3|TRBV7-9|-
TGTGCCAGCAGCCCTGACAGGGCAGGGGGAAACACCATATATTTT
CASSPDRAGGNTIYF
>TRBD1|TRBJ2-7|TRBV5-1|-
TGCGCCAGCAGCTTCCAGGGGGCGCCCTACGAGCAGTACTTC
CASSFQGAPYEQYF
>TRBD2|TRBJ2-1|TRBV9|-
TGTGCCAGCAGCGCCCTCGGACTAGCAGGGAATGAGCAGTTCTTC
CASSALGLAGNEQFF
>TRBD2|TRBJ2-3|TRBV19|-
TGTGCCAGTAGTCCTACCCTCGGGACTAGCGTTTACCCCGATACGCAGTATTTT
CASSPTLGTSVYPDTQYF
>-|TRBJ2-7|TRBV7-2|-
TGTGCCAGCAGCTCCGGGACCTACGAGCAGTACTTC
CASSSGTYEQYF
>TRBD2|TRBJ2-1|TRBV10-3|-
TGTGCCATCACCGAGGGAGGGTTCCAGTTCTTC
CAITEGGFQFF
>TRBD2|TRBJ2-6|TRBV7-9|-
TGTGCCAGCACCCGGGGCGGGAGGGCCGGATCTGGGGCCAACGTCCTGACTTTC
CASTRGGRAGSGANVLTF
>-|TRBJ2-7|TRBV5-1|-
TGCGCCAGCAGCTTCACCCCTACCGGCGAGCAGTACTTC
CASSFTPTGEQYF
>-|TRBJ1-1|TRBV19|-
TGTGCCAGTAGTCGTATATCGGGGAACACTGAAGCTTTCTTT
CASSRISGNTEAFF
>TRBD1|TRBJ1-2|TRBV7-2|-
TGTGCCAGCAGCTTAGCTGCAGGGGGCTCATCCTTC
CASSLAAGGSSF
>-|TRBJ2-2|TRBV24-1|once
TGTGCCACCAGTCGATCGGACACCGGGGAGCTGTTTTTT
CATSRSDTGELFF
>-|TRBJ1-1|TRBV10-1|few
TGCGCCAGCAGTGAGTCGATAGGGGTGGGGAACACTGAAGCTTTCTTT
CASSESIGVGNTEAFF
>TRBD1|TRBJ1-2|TRBV19|-
TGTGCCAGTAGCCCGACAGGGGATGGCTACACCTTC
CASSPTGDGYTF
>TRBD1|TRBJ2-7|TRBV15|-
TGTGCCACCAGCACTACAGGGGGCGAGCAGTACTTC
CATSTTGGEQYF
>-|TRBJ1-1|TRBV19|-
TGTGCCAGTAGTTATCAGGGAAACACTGAAGCTTTCTTT
CASSYQGNTEAFF
>TRBD2|TRBJ2-3|TRBV6-5|-
TGTGCCAGTCTCAGAAGCGGGAGCTTCACAGATACGCAGTATTTT
CASLRSGSFTDTQYF
>TRBD1|TRBJ2-1|TRBV4-3|-
TGCGCCAGCAGCCAAACCCAAACAGGGGGAAATGAGCAGTTCTTC
CASSQTQTGGNEQFF
>TRBD2|TRBJ2-3|TRBV20-1|-
TGCAGTGCTAGTCCTCCTAGCGGGACCTTCACAGATACGCAGTATTTT
CSASPPSGTFTDTQYF
>-|TRBJ1-6|TRBV7-8|-
TGTGCCAGCAGCTTAGCGCGGGGGACTTCCCATTCACCCCTCCACTTT
CASSLARGTSHSPLHF
>-|TRBJ2-7|TRBV19|once
TGTGCCAGTGGTTCAAGGGGTGGCGAGCAGTACTTC
CASGSRGGEQYF
>-|TRBJ1-2|TRBV28|-
TGTGCCAGCAGTGATGGGGTCGGCGGGCTCTATGGCTACACCTTC
CASSDGVGGLYGYTF
>-|TRBJ1-5|TRBV30|-
TGTGCCTGGACAGGGAATAGCAATCAGCCCCAGCATTTT
CAWTGNSNQPQHF
>-|TRBJ2-1|TRBV6-4|-
TGTGCCAGCAGCCCCGGACCGGGAAAAGGCTACAATGAGCAGTTCTTC
CASSPGPGKGYNEQFF
>TRBD1|TRBJ2-2|TRBV28|once
TGTGCCAGCACCCGGGACAGTCCAAGACACGGGGAGCTGTTTTTT
CASTRDSPRHGELFF
>-|TRBJ1-2|TRBV5-1|-
TGCGCCAGCAGCTTACAGGGAGACTATGGCTACACCTTC
CASSLQGDYGYTF